This TCR beta chain comes out of a study of T cells in Graves' hyperthyroidism and ophthalmopathy. Notes on the study in general: Blood shared most expanded thyroid clonotypes above 0.001.

The CDR3 covers 15 residues. Germline V gene sequence: CDR1 SGHTA, CDR2 FQGNSA. Between the trimmed V and J ends, which lost 2 bases and 8 bases, there was a span of 18 bases. This clonotype was detected a few times. Its antigen is not identified. It was RNA transcripts that yielded the amplified TCR beta CDR3 regions. TCR CDR3 regions were first amplified by RT-PCR with HTBI primers. TCRdb fed the multiplex PCR reads into MiXCR, producing one record per CDR3 protein. Of around 500,000 distinct CDR3 sequences detected, approximately 15% appear once; the ten largest clones hold around a sixth. This chain joins TRBV7-2 and TRBJ1-2; D is perhaps TRBD1 (6 bases). The specimen sequenced was blood. The receptor was isolated from a woman aged 18-35 years with Graves' hyperthyroidism. CDR3 residues: CASSLSANHRDGYTF. CDR3 DNA sequence: TGTGCCAGCAGCTTATCCGCGAACCACAGGGACGGCTACACCTTC.